This T cell receptor beta chain was captured in a study of T cell repertoires in cytomegalovirus infection. Study at large: Public signatures in TCR beta pointed to CMV infection and matching HLA type.

Study findings and constraints: The study found HLA-C-restricted CMV-specific TCR beta clonotypes dominating the ex vivo response.

The CDR3 is 12 amino acids. Germline V gives CDR1 SEHNR, CDR2 FQNEAQ (reference sequence). Trimming shortened V by 5 bases and J by 8 bases, and 12 bases separated the two germline ends. MiXCR, run by TCRdb on the reads, gives a single entry per CDR3 protein. The table shows more than 400,000 distinct CDR3 sequences, with less than 30% occurring only once. Points on this clonotype: Its antigen is as yet unknown.

Material: PBMCs. The V gene is TRBV7-9, the J gene TRBJ1-1; D is unclear. The source of this sequence is a human donor in good health (CMV status not recorded). Some clones in this sample may be carry-over from other donors' samples. For the CDR3, the DNA is TGTGCCAGCAGCAAAACCGGGCTAGAAGCTTTCTTT. Translating it yields CASSKTGLEAFF.